This T cell receptor beta chain was found in a study of PD-1 and CTLA-4 blockade in melanoma. Method: immunoSEQ multiplex PCR; TCRdb's copy keeps in-frame clones and lacks some. The sample records 34,000 or so clones, about 87% being singletons. The CDR3 covers 14 residues. V dropped 5 bases and J dropped 5; count of bases not matched to a gene: 9. The V gene's germline CDR1 is MDHEN and CDR2 SYDVKM. This clone was observed a handful of times. The material sequenced was CD8+ T cells from peripheral blood, taken from a patient given anti-PD-1 treatment. J is TRBJ2-7 and V is TRBV28, with 7 bases matching TRBD2. The receptor was isolated from a human donor with melanoma. CDR3 nucleotides: TGTGCCAGCAGTCTGGGGCGGGGAGGGGACGAGCAGTACTTC. It codes for CASSLGRGGDEQYF.